These 24 T cell receptor beta chains share one sample of origin, sequenced in a study of identical twins. TCRdb independently ran MiXCR on the 5' RACE reads; one entry per CDR3 protein. The data contain around 650,000 distinct CDR3 sequences, less than 9% of them singletons. These data were likewise used in another study, on yellow fever vaccine responses in identical twins.

The specimen sequenced was PBMCs. The source of these receptors is a woman between 18 and 29 years old in good health.

This clonotype was seen a handful of times. The J gene is TRBJ2-1, the V gene TRBV11-3; weak D call: TRBD1 (6 bases). The length of the CDR3 is 14 residues. Trimming stripped 1 base from V and 6 bases from J, with 10 bases between. Germline CDR1 SGHNT, CDR2 YENEEA. CDR3 sequence (DNA): TGTGCCAGCAGCTTAGCAGGACAGTTCAATGAGCAGTTCTTC. It translates to CASSLAGQFNEQFF.

This clonotype showed up many times. This sequence joins TRBV29-1 and TRBJ2-1, with TRBD2 identical over 10 bases. CDR3 length: 14 amino acids. V dropped 7 bases and J dropped 0; count of bases not matched to a gene: 3. The germline gives CDR1 SQVTM, CDR2 ANQGSEA. The CDR3 DNA follows: TGCAGCGCTAGCGGGGGATACTCCTACAATGAGCAGTTCTTC. This codes for CSASGGYSYNEQFF.

This clonotype turned up a few times. The J gene is TRBJ2-7, the V gene TRBV7-3, with TRBD1 identical over 7 bases. The CDR3 is 14 amino acids. CDR1 SGHTA and CDR2 FQGTGA come from the germline V gene. V shed 8 bases and J 1 base; nucleotides not matched to a gene: 8. The CDR3 loop is CASSPGQESYEQYF. The CDR3 DNA reads TGTGCCAGCTCCCCTGGACAGGAGTCCTACGAGCAGTACTTC.

The V call is TRBV12-3 or TRBV12-4, the J call TRBJ1-2, with D uncertain. The CDR3 is 13 amino acids. The ends were cut back, 3 bases at V and 8 bases at J, with 13 bases in the middle. The CDR3 loop reads CASSFGEVRGYTF. The CDR3 nucleotides are TGTGCCAGCAGTTTCGGGGAAGTGCGCGGCTACACCTTC.

This clonotype was seen a handful of times. The chain joins TRBV20-1 to TRBJ1-1; D unresolved. The CDR3 length is 12 residues. Germline values: CDR1 DFQATT, CDR2 SNEGSKA (reference sequence). V lost 5 bases and J 4 bases, leaving 11 bases between the germline ends. The CDR3 DNA sequence: TGCAGTGCTGAGTGGGGATCCACTGAAGCTTTCTTT. Encoded protein: CSAEWGSTEAFF.

The rearrangement joins TRBV11-2 to TRBJ2-3; tentatively, D is TRBD2 (5 bases). V dropped 5 bases and J dropped 0 bases, with 15 bases sitting between them. Germline lookup yields CDR1 SGHAT and CDR2 FQNNGV. This CDR3 region has 16 residues. Here the CDR3 DNA reads TGTGCCAGCAGCCCCGGGGTTGGGGTCAGCACAGATACGCAGTATTTT. Its translation is CASSPGVGVSTDTQYF. The full variable domain, its missing parts supplied by reference TRBV11-2 and TRBJ2-3, is EAGVAQSPRYKIIEKRQSVAFWCNPISGHATLYWYQQILGQGPKLLIQFQNNGVVDDSQLPKDRFSAERLKGVDSTLKIQPAKLEDSAVYLCASSPGVGVSTDTQYFGPGTRLTVL.

This clonotype was counted ten times or more. V usage is TRBV19 and J usage is TRBJ1-5, with a weak D call TRBD1 (5 bases). The CDR3 is 13 residues long. V shed 6 bases and J shed 4 bases, with 10 bases lying between them. Germline CDR1 reads LNHDA; CDR2 reads SQIVND (reference sequence). As DNA, the CDR3 is TGTGCCAGTAGACAGGCACCGAATCAGCCCCAGCATTTT. Amino acid sequence: CASRQAPNQPQHF.

This clonotype was observed many times. This chain joins TRBV6-5 and TRBJ1-2, with D unresolved. Looked up from germline, CDR1 is MNHEY and CDR2 is SVGAGI. V dropped 1 base and J dropped 4 bases, with 10 bases sitting between them. The CDR3 extends over 14 amino acids. The CDR3 nucleotides read TGTGCCAGCAGTTACTACCGCAGTCTCTATGGCTACACCTTC. Amino acid sequence: CASSYYRSLYGYTF.

Only a few counts were recorded for this clonotype. The rearrangement joins TRBV7-3 to TRBJ2-1; D may correspond to TRBD1 or TRBD2 (5 bases each). Germline V gene lookup returns CDR1 SGHTA and CDR2 FQGTGA. Trimming removed 5 bases at V and 8 bases at J, with 19 bases between. This CDR3 has 15 residues. Here the CDR3 reads CASSPGPPLGYEQFF. The CDR3 coding sequence is TGTGCCAGCAGCCCGGGACCTCCCCTGGGCTATGAGCAGTTCTTC.

V usage is TRBV4-1 and J usage is TRBJ1-2, with D unresolved. V was shortened by 2 bases and J by 7 bases, with 17 bases between the two germline ends. Germline V gives CDR1 MGHRA, CDR2 YSYEKL. CDR3 length: 15 residues. CDR3 nucleotide sequence: TGCGCCAGCAGCCAACAAACCGGGCTAGAGACTGGCTACACCTTC. It translates to CASSQQTGLETGYTF.

In this sample, this clonotype turned up many times. V is TRBV20-1 and J is TRBJ2-7; 13 bases agree with TRBD2. J gave up 2 bases and V 6 bases, and 4 bases lay outside the gene matches. The length of the CDR3 is 14 residues. Germline loops: CDR1 DFQATT, CDR2 SNEGSKA (reference sequence). The CDR3 DNA is TGCAGTGCCCCGGGACTAGCGGGAACCTACGAGCAGTACTTC. It encodes CSAPGLAGTYEQYF.

This clonotype appeared a few times. The rearrangement links TRBV2 to TRBJ2-2; D gene unclear. In germline, CDR1 is SNHLY, CDR2 FYNNEI. Trimming stripped 5 bases from V and 0 bases from J, with 10 bases between. CDR3 size: 15 residues. DNA for the CDR3: TGTGCCAGCAGTAGGGCCACATCGAACACCGGGGAGCTGTTTTTT. It specifies CASSRATSNTGELFF.

This clonotype has just a few counts. The rearrangement links TRBV15 to TRBJ2-1; D is undetermined. The CDR3 contains 17 residues. Germline CDR1 reads LNHNV; CDR2 reads YYDKDF (reference sequence). V lost 0 bases and J lost 8, with 20 bases in between. The CDR3 protein is CATSRDLALRARDEQFF. The CDR3 DNA reads TGTGCCACCAGCAGAGACTTGGCGTTAAGGGCCCGAGATGAGCAGTTCTTC.

This clonotype occurred many times. The chain's CDR3 is CASSWDGSETQYF. CDR3 DNA: TGCGCCAGCAGCTGGGACGGCTCCGAGACCCAGTACTTC. This rearrangement joins TRBV5-1 to TRBJ2-5, with D perhaps TRBD1 or TRBD2 (5 bases each). V dropped 3 bases and J dropped 5 bases, with 11 bases sitting between them. From germline, CDR1 is SGHRS and CDR2 YFSETQ. The CDR3 consists of 13 residues.

The rearrangement links TRBV24-1 to TRBJ2-7; D might be TRBD1 or TRBD2, each matching 6 bases. CDR1 KGHDR and CDR2 SFDVKD come from the germline V gene. V gave up 5 bases and J gave up 6 bases, with 19 bases separating them. The CDR3 is made up of 15 amino acids. CDR3 amino acids: CATSVPKYRDCEQYV. As DNA, the CDR3 is TGTGCCACCAGTGTACCCAAATACAGGGACTGCGAGCAGTACGTC.

CDR3 in DNA: TGCAGCGCCGGTAGCGGCAGGAGAACCTACGAGCAGTACTTC. Protein sequence: CSAGSGRRTYEQYF. The V and J genes are TRBV29-1 and TRBJ2-7, with D possibly TRBD2 on 6 matching bases. Trimming took off 7 bases at V and 2 bases at J, with 18 bases between the two ends. This CDR3 has 14 amino acids. Per the germline V gene, CDR1 is SQVTM and CDR2 is ANQGSEA.

CDR3 sequence reads: CASSPSRLVKETQYF. Written as DNA, the CDR3 is TGCGCCAGCAGCCCCTCCCGACTTGTCAAAGAGACCCAGTACTTC. The chain carries TRBV5-1 and TRBJ2-5, with D hard to call. The CDR3 runs 15 residues. Per germline, CDR1 SGHRS and CDR2 YFSETQ. V was clipped by 4 bases and J by 3 bases, with 16 bases between them. Full variable domain (remainder filled in from reference TRBV5-1 and TRBJ2-5): KAGVTQTPRYLIKTRGQQVTLSCSPISGHRSVSWYQQTPGQGLQFLFEYFSETQRNKGNFPGRFSGRQFSNSRSEMNVSTLELGDSALYLCASSPSRLVKETQYFGPGTRLLVL.

This clonotype was observed many times. One end of the junction is discordant with germline, which a read error may explain. V gene TRBV4-1 combines with J gene TRBJ2-2; D might be TRBD2 (5 bases). This CDR3 has 14 residues. Germline CDR1 is MGHRA and CDR2 is YSYEKL. The chain's CDR3 is CASSQDRGTGELFF. The CDR3, as DNA: TGTGCCAGCAGCCAGGACCGGGGAACCGGGGAGCTGTTTTTT.

The rearrangement uses TRBV3-1 and TRBJ1-5; 7 nucleotides match TRBD1. The CDR3 contains 14 residues. V lost 4 bases to trimming and J lost 3 bases; unmatched junction nucleotides: 3. The germline V gene has CDR1 LGHDT and CDR2 YNNKEL (reference sequence). The DNA of the CDR3 is TGTGCCAGCAGCCCGGGACAGTACAATCAGCCCCAGCATTTT. This translates into CASSPGQYNQPQHF.

The V call is TRBV4-2, the J call TRBJ2-3; D gene unclear. Germline V gives CDR1 LGHNA, CDR2 YNFKEQ. The length of the CDR3 is 15 residues. Trimming cost V 0 bases and J 2 bases, with 9 bases left between them. The CDR3 here is CASSQDPSATDTQYF. DNA of the CDR3: TGTGCCAGCAGCCAAGACCCCTCTGCCACAGATACGCAGTATTTT.

This clonotype was recorded a few times. This chain joins TRBV5-1 and TRBJ2-7, with 12 bases matching TRBD1. The ends lost 4 bases at V and 6 bases at J; junction bases unmatched: 5. CDR1 and CDR2 (germline): SGHRS, YFSETQ. The CDR3 has 14 amino acids. The CDR3 coding sequence is TGCGCCAGCAGCACCGGGACAGGGGGCCGCGAGCAGTACTTC. Residues: CASSTGTGGREQYF.

This clonotype was counted only a few times. This chain uses TRBV5-1 with TRBJ2-2; no clear D. V was clipped by 0 bases and J by 4 bases, with 13 bases between them. Germline V gives CDR1 SGHRS, CDR2 YFSETQ. This CDR3 is built from 16 residues. CDR3 protein: CASSLDSVRGTGELFF. As DNA, the CDR3 is TGCGCCAGCAGCTTGGATAGTGTACGCGGCACCGGGGAGCTGTTTTTT.

The V gene is TRBV20-1, the J gene TRBJ2-3, with D perhaps matching TRBD1 (5 bases). CDR1 is DFQATT, CDR2 SNEGSKA, per germline (reference sequence). The V end lost 3 bases, the J end lost 4 bases, and 14 bases lay between the germline ends. This CDR3 is 14 amino acids long. The CDR3 loop reads CSARVQGRADTQYF. In nucleotides, the CDR3 is TGCAGTGCTAGGGTCCAGGGCAGGGCAGATACGCAGTATTTT.

This clonotype appeared once. The chain joins TRBV7-9 to TRBJ2-4; no definite D call. CDR1 and CDR2 (germline): SEHNR, FQNEAQ (reference sequence). The CDR3 is 11 amino acids. V lost 1 base and J lost 14, with 9 bases in between. For the CDR3, the DNA is TGTGCCAGCAGCTTAGAAGCGTCTAAGTACTTC. As protein: CASSLEASKYF.